One and the same sample provided the 27 T cell receptor beta chains below, sequenced in a study of vaccination and CD4 T cells after COVID-19. These TCRs' antigens remain unknown. Indicated treatment: approximately nine-day PBMC culture with coronavirus spike peptide pools or control peptides (ViraFEST assay). The Oncomine TCR Beta short-read assay was applied to DNA of cultured CD4+ T cells. In TCRdb, the PCR reads were re-called with MiXCR into one record per CDR3 protein. The data show under 25,000 distinct CDR3 sequences, with under 60% seen just once and 3% held by the top ten. The input for sequencing was CD4+ T cells from blood, cultured in vitro, taken after SARS-CoV-2 vaccination. The receptor set was obtained from a human donor who had recovered from COVID-19.

V and J are TRBV9 and TRBJ2-3; 8 bases map to TRBD2. Germline V CDR1 and CDR2: SGDLS, YYNGEE. V gave up 0 bases and J gave up 10 bases; unmatched junction bases: 7. The length of the CDR3 is 14 residues. CDR3 DNA sequence: TGTGCCAGCAGCGTAGATGGACTAGCTCCAGCGCAGTATTTT. Its protein product is CASSVDGLAPAQYF.

This clonotype was found a few times. V usage is TRBV6-2 or TRBV6-3 and J usage is TRBJ2-7, with 9 bases aligning to TRBD2. There are 15 residues in the CDR3. Trimming removed 4 bases from V and 5 bases from J; junction bases left unmatched: 9. Per germline, CDR1 MNHEY and CDR2 SVGEGT. The CDR3 sequence is CASSLAGAPSNEQYF. CDR3 coding DNA: TGTGCCAGCAGTTTAGCGGGGGCCCCTTCTAACGAGCAGTACTTC.

In its sample, this clonotype was seen a few times. This chain connects TRBV24-1 to TRBJ1-2, with D possibly matching TRBD1 (5 bases). V lost 8 bases and J lost 7, with 16 bases in between. Germline V gives CDR1 KGHDR, CDR2 SFDVKD. This CDR3 contains 13 residues. CDR3 region: CATILAGNPGYTF. CDR3 nucleotide sequence: TGTGCCACCATCCTCGCAGGGAACCCTGGCTACACCTTC.

This clonotype was seen a handful of times. The chain carries TRBV6-1 and TRBJ1-6, with a tentative D call TRBD1 (5 bases). Between the trimmed V and J ends, which lost 6 bases and 7 bases, there was a span of 13 bases. The CDR3 totals 14 residues. Germline CDR1 MNHNS, CDR2 SASEGT. CDR3 nucleotide sequence: TGTGCCAGCAGCCCCCAGGACAAGAATTCACCCCTCCACTTT. The encoded protein is CASSPQDKNSPLHF.

V and J are TRBV6-1 and TRBJ1-1, with D possibly matching TRBD1 (5 bases). V lost 8 bases, J lost 3 bases, and 19 bases lay in between. CDR1 is MNHNS, CDR2 SASEGT, per germline. This CDR3 has 15 amino acids. Here the CDR3 reads CASGEWGSADTEAFF. In DNA, the CDR3 is TGTGCCAGCGGGGAATGGGGGTCGGCGGACACTGAAGCTTTCTTT.

The V gene is TRBV25-1, the J gene TRBJ2-5; D call uncertain. Germline CDR1 is MGHDK and CDR2 is SYGVNS. The CDR3 runs 11 residues. Trimming removed 7 bases from V and 4 bases from J, with 7 bases in between. In nucleotides, the CDR3 is TGTGCCAGCATGGGCAGAGAGACCCAGTACTTC. Protein: CASMGRETQYF.

This chain links TRBV6-2 or TRBV6-3 with TRBJ2-7; D not certain. The germline gives CDR1 MNHEY, CDR2 SVGEGT. The V end lost 6 bases, the J end lost 5 bases, and 11 bases lay between the germline ends. The CDR3 runs to 12 residues. The CDR3 spells CASRESTHEQYF. Here the CDR3 DNA reads TGTGCCAGCAGGGAGTCAACCCACGAGCAGTACTTC.

The chain combines TRBV19 with TRBJ1-2; a weak D match, TRBD1 (5 bases). With 3 bases removed from V and 3 bases from J, the gap between germline ends came to 11 bases. CDR1 is LNHDA and CDR2 is SQIVND in the germline V gene (reference sequence). The CDR3 loop spans 14 amino acids. The CDR3 loop is CASSMFGGDYGYTF. CDR3 DNA: TGTGCCAGTAGTATGTTTGGGGGTGACTATGGCTACACCTTC.

J is TRBJ1-2 and V is TRBV20-1; D call uncertain. The germline V gene encodes CDR1 DFQATT and CDR2 SNEGSKA (reference sequence). Between the trimmed V and J ends, which lost 1 base and 0 bases, there was a span of 9 bases. This CDR3 is 14 amino acids long. In DNA, the CDR3 is TGCAGTGCTAGAGGCGACGGCTCTAACTATGGCTACACCTTC. This gives the protein CSARGDGSNYGYTF.

CDR3 bases: TGTGCCAGTAGCAGGGACAGGGGGGTCCCCCTCCACTTT. Its translation: CASSRDRGVPLHF. The gene calls are TRBV19 and TRBJ1-6, with 11 bases fitting TRBD1. V shed 6 bases, J shed 13 bases, and the junction held 5 bases outside the gene matches. This CDR3 region has 13 residues. CDR1 LNHDA and CDR2 SQIVND come from the germline V gene (reference sequence).

The V gene is TRBV6-2 or TRBV6-3, the J gene TRBJ2-7, with 10 bases matching TRBD2. This CDR3 spans 15 amino acids. The germline V gene has CDR1 MNHEY and CDR2 SVGEGT. The V gene end was trimmed by 6 bases and the J gene end by 5 bases; junction bases not matched to a gene: 10. CDR3 sequence (DNA): TGTGCCAGCAGGCCGTCTAGCGGGAGAATGCACGAGCAGTACTTC. It translates to CASRPSSGRMHEQYF.

This clonotype showed up just a few times. This sequence joins TRBV7-2 and TRBJ1-1, with 9 nucleotides matching TRBD1. The J segment lost 6 bases and the V segment lost 5 bases, leaving 10 bases of the junction unmatched. This CDR3 has 15 amino acids. Germline V gene lookup returns CDR1 SGHTA and CDR2 FQGNSA. The CDR3 DNA is TGTGCCAGCAGCGGGAGAACAGGGGGCTACGCTGAAGCTTTCTTT. This sequence encodes CASSGRTGGYAEAFF.

This clonotype was observed a handful of times. V is TRBV20-1 and J is TRBJ1-5, with unresolved D. CDR3 length equals 14 residues. Trimming cost V 6 bases and J 1 base, with 13 bases left between them. Germline CDR1 and CDR2: DFQATT and SNEGSKA (reference sequence). The CDR3 reads CSARAGLSNQPQHF. The CDR3 DNA reads TGCAGTGCCCGGGCGGGCCTAAGCAATCAGCCCCAGCATTTT.

The table lists this clonotype with a few counts. The V gene is TRBV6-1, the J gene TRBJ1-2, with unresolved D. V lost 5 bases, J lost 2 bases, and 15 bases lay in between. Germline V gene lookup returns CDR1 MNHNS and CDR2 SASEGT. CDR3 length equals 15 residues. DNA for the CDR3: TGTGCCAGCAGTAACCCATTGTCCCTAAACTATGGCTACACCTTC. Translating it yields CASSNPLSLNYGYTF.

CDR3 DNA: TGTGCCAGCAGCGCCCCGGACAGGGGAAACACTGAAGCTTTCTTT. Protein: CASSAPDRGNTEAFF. This chain connects TRBV7-9 to TRBJ1-1; 9 bases align to TRBD1. CDR1 SEHNR and CDR2 FQNEAQ come from the germline V gene (reference sequence). CDR3 length equals 15 residues. Losses at the gene ends were 5 bases for V and 2 bases for J; bases not matched to a gene: 6.

The chain links TRBV11-3 to TRBJ2-7; no clear D gene. CDR1 and CDR2 (germline): SGHNT, YENEEA. Trimming shortened V by 1 base and J by 0 bases, and 16 bases separated the two germline ends. This CDR3 is 17 amino acids long. The CDR3 sequence: CASSLGGSGRSSYEQYF. The DNA of the CDR3 is TGTGCCAGCAGCTTAGGTGGATCTGGACGTAGCTCCTACGAGCAGTACTTC.

This clonotype has only a few counts. This chain links TRBV7-9 with TRBJ2-3; D could derive from TRBD1 or TRBD2 (5 bases each). V was clipped by 1 base and J by 2 bases, with 10 bases between them. Germline V gene data show CDR1 as SEHNR and CDR2 as FQNEAQ (reference sequence). This CDR3 has 15 amino acids. The DNA for the CDR3 is TGTGCCAGCAGCTTAGATCCGGGGCTCACAGATACGCAGTATTTT. Residues: CASSLDPGLTDTQYF. The full variable domain, its missing parts supplied by reference TRBV7-9 and TRBJ2-3, is DTGVSQNPRHKITKRGQNVTFRCDPISEHNRLYWYRQTLGQGPEFLTYFQNEAQLEKSRLLSDRFSAERPKGSFSTLEIQRTEQGDSAMYLCASSLDPGLTDTQYFGPGTRLTVL.

The chain uses TRBV6-1 and TRBJ2-7, with a weak D call TRBD1 (5 bases). Germline V CDR1 and CDR2: MNHNS, SASEGT. Deletions cut 6 bases from V and 6 bases from J, with 12 bases between. The CDR3 loop spans 12 amino acids. As DNA, the CDR3 is TGTGCCAGCAGCTCCGGACACCGCGAGCAGTACTTC. This sequence encodes CASSSGHREQYF.

The sample holds a few counts of this clonotype. This rearrangement joins TRBV5-1 to TRBJ2-1; D unresolved. The CDR3 length is 11 residues. Trimming cost V 3 bases and J 6 bases, with 4 bases left between them. Germline V gives CDR1 SGHRS, CDR2 YFSETQ. DNA of the CDR3: TGCGCCAGCAGCTATTCCAATGAGCAGTTCTTC. This encodes CASSYSNEQFF.

V usage is TRBV19 and J usage is TRBJ1-5; TRBD1 agrees at 7 bases. Germline CDR1 and CDR2: LNHDA and SQIVND (reference sequence). This CDR3 is built from 13 residues. V lost 5 bases to trimming and J lost 7 bases; unmatched junction nucleotides: 5. The CDR3 region has the DNA TGTGCCAGTAGTGGCGACAGGGAACAGCCCCAGCATTTT. Translating gives CASSGDREQPQHF.

This clonotype showed up just a few times. This chain uses TRBV7-2 with TRBJ2-5; no clear D. Deletions cut 5 bases from V and 2 bases from J, with 12 bases between. The CDR3 has 14 amino acids. Germline-derived CDR1 and CDR2 are SGHTA and FQGNSA. CDR3 region: CASSRKDGQETQYF. DNA for the CDR3: TGTGCCAGCAGCCGAAAGGACGGACAAGAGACCCAGTACTTC.

The V gene is TRBV6-2 or TRBV6-3, the J gene TRBJ1-6; 9 bases map to TRBD1. The CDR3 spans 14 residues. Per the germline V gene, CDR1 is MNHEY and CDR2 is SVGEGT. After removal of 8 bases from V and 7 bases from J, the junction contained 6 bases not matched to a gene. In nucleotides, the CDR3 is TGTGCCAGCGCCGGACAGGGGTGGAATTCACCCCTCCACTTT. This codes for CASAGQGWNSPLHF.

The chain links TRBV28 to TRBJ2-1, with a weak D call TRBD1 (6 bases). V gave up 6 bases and J gave up 8 bases, with 11 bases separating them. Germline CDR1 is MDHEN and CDR2 is SYDVKM. This CDR3 has 12 residues. The CDR3 bases are TGTGCCAGCAGACTACAGGGTCATGAGCAGTTCTTC. Amino acids: CASRLQGHEQFF.

This clonotype was found a few times. The chain recombines TRBV7-2 with TRBJ1-1; D unresolved. CDR3 length: 15 residues. Germline lookup yields CDR1 SGHTA and CDR2 FQGNSA. V lost 1 base, J lost 4 bases, and 13 bases lay in between. CDR3 loop: CASSLDQTYATEAFF. DNA for the CDR3: TGTGCCAGCAGCTTAGATCAGACGTACGCCACTGAAGCTTTCTTT.

CDR3 DNA: TGCGCCAGCAGCCAGCCAATCGGGGGGATCTACAATGAGCAGTTCTTC. It is translated as CASSQPIGGIYNEQFF. The genes are TRBV4-1 and TRBJ2-1, with TRBD2 matching 7 bases. This CDR3 is built from 16 residues. Germline loops: CDR1 MGHRA, CDR2 YSYEKL. Trimming cost V 3 bases and J 3 bases; bases outside gene matches: 8.

The chain has TRBV19 and TRBJ1-2; no clear D. The CDR3 sequence is 13 residues long. The germline CDR1 and CDR2 sequences are LNHDA and SQIVND (reference sequence). Deletions cut 8 bases from V and 0 bases from J, with 10 bases between. CDR3 in DNA: TGTGCCAGTCAAAGCGACCCTAACTATGGCTACACCTTC. Protein product: CASQSDPNYGYTF.

V gene TRBV12-3 or TRBV12-4 combines with J gene TRBJ1-2; D remains unclear. This CDR3 has 12 amino acids. Trimming pared 9 bases from V and 2 bases from J, leaving 10 bases between. CDR3 sequence (DNA): TGTGCCAGTTCTGGTCCAAACTATGGCTACACCTTC. Protein sequence: CASSGPNYGYTF.